The clone carrying this T cell receptor (beta chain) occurred a few times. The antigen remains unidentified. Study-level points and caveats: Tumor memory CD4+ T cell TCR gene usage was found to cluster with blood and lymph node memory CD4+ cells and with lymph node naive CD4+ cells. The larger cohort examined one V-J beta rearrangement, not whole repertoires.

CDR1 and CDR2 from the germline V gene are SGDLS and YYNGEE. The CDR3 sequence is 15 residues long. Trimming stripped 3 bases from V and 4 bases from J, with 17 bases between. Treg sorting used a CD4+CD25+CD127-/low gate. After constant-region reverse-primer amplification, full-length variable regions underwent semi-nested PCR with Nested Universal Primer A. TCRdb fed the 5' RACE reads into MiXCR, producing one record per CDR3 protein. The data hold some 11,000 distinct CDR3 sequences, with roughly 29% observed a single time. This TCR was recovered from a female donor with breast cancer. Sample: Tregs sorted from a lymph node. The rearrangement uses TRBV9 and TRBJ2-7; D possibly matches TRBD1 or TRBD2 (5 bases each). The CDR3 protein is CASSGGASRAYEQYF. The CDR3 DNA follows: TGTGCCAGCAGCGGAGGGGCTAGCAGGGCATACGAGCAGTACTTC.